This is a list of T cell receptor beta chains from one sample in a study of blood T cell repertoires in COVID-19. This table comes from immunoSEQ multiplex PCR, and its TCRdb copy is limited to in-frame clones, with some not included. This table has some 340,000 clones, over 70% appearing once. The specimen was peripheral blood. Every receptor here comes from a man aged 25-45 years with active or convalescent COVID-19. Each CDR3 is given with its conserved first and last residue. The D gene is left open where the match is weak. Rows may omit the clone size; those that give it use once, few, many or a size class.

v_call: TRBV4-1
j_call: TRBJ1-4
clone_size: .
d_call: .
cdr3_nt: TGCGCCAGCAGCCAAGCGGGGGAACGGGAAAAACTGTTTTTT
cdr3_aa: CASSQAGEREKLFF

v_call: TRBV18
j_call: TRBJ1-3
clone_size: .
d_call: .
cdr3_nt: TGTGCCAGCTCACCACCGAACAGGGTGGGAGACACCATATATTTT
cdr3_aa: CASSPPNRVGDTIYF

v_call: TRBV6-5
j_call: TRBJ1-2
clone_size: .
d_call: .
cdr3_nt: TGTGCCAGCTTCAGGGGCTGGTCTAACTATGGCTACACCTTC
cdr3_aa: CASFRGWSNYGYTF

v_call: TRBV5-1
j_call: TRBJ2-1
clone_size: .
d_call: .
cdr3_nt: TGCGCCAGCGGATTCCCAGGGGGGCATGAGCAGTTCTTC
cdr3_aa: CASGFPGGHEQFF

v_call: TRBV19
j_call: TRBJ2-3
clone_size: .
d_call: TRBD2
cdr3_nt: TGTGCCAGTAGTCTCAAGACTAGCGGGGGGGTCACAGATACGCAGTATTTT
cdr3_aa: CASSLKTSGGVTDTQYF

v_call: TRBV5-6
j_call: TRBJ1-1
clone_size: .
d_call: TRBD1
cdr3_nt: TGTGCCAGCAGCTCCGACCTCCGGGACAGAGACACTGAAGCTTTCTTT
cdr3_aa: CASSSDLRDRDTEAFF

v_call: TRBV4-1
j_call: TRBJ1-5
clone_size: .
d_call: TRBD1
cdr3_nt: TGCGCCAGCAGCCAAGATCCCCTTTCGTTACAGGGGAGAAGGTGGTATCAGCCCCAGCATTTT
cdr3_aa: CASSQDPLSLQGRRWYQPQHF

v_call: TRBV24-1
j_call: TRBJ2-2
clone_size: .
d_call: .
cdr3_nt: TGTGCCACCAGTGAATACGGGGAGCTGTTTTTT
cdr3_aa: CATSEYGELFF

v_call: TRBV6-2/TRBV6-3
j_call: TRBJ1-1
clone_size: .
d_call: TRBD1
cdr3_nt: TGTGCCAGCAGCACCATCCTCCCCGGGACAGGGAAGAGAAGGAACACTGAAGCTTTCTTT
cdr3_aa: CASSTILPGTGKRRNTEAFF

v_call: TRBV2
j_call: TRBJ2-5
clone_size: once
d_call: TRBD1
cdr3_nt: TGTGCCAGCAGACAGCGGACAGGGTTAGAGGAGACCCAGTACTTC
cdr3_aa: CASRQRTGLEETQYF

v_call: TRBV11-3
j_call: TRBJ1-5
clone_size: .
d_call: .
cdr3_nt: TGTGCCAGCAGCCCCCGCTGGGGAGGGGAGGACCAGCCCCAGCATTTT
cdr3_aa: CASSPRWGGEDQPQHF

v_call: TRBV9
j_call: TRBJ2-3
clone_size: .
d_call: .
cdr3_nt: TGTGCCAGCAGCGTTGAAGCGCGACGGAGGACGCAGTATTTT
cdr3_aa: CASSVEARRRTQYF

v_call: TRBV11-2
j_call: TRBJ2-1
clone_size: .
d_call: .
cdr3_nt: TGTGCCAGCAGCTCCTACAGCCCTCCCTCCTACAATGAGCAGTTCTTC
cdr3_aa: CASSSYSPPSYNEQFF

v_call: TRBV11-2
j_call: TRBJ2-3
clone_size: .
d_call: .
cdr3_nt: TGTGCCAGCAGCTTACGGGCTTCCACGAGGGCAGATACGCAGTATTTT
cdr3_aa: CASSLRASTRADTQYF

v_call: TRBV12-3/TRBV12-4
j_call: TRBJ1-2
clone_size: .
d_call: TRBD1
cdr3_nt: TGTGCCAGCACAACGGGACAGGGTGGTGGCTACACCTTC
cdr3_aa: CASTTGQGGGYTF